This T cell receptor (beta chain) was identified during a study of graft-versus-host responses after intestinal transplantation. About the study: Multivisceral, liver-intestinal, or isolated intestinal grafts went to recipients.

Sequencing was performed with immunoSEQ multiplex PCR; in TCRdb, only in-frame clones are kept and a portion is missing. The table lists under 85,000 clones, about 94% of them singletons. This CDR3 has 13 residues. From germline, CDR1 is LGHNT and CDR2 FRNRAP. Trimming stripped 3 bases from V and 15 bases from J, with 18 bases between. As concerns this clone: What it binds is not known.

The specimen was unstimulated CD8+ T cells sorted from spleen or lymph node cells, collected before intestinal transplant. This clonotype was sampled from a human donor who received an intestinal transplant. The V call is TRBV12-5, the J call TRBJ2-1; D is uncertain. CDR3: CASGLAPGQVWFF. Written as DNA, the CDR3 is TGTGCTAGTGGTTTAGCCCCGGGCCAAGTGTGGTTCTTC.